The clone carrying this T cell receptor (beta chain) occurred once. The sample belongs to a study of blood T cell repertoires in COVID-19. Study-wide context: The analysed material was cDNA or gDNA that came from T cells, B-cell-depleted T cells, or PBMCs.

Profiled with immunoSEQ multiplex PCR; TCRdb holds only in-frame clones, not every one. Seen here are approximately 360,000 clones, approximately 90% observed once, and the top ten hold approximately 0.96%. The CDR3 runs to 14 residues. With V trimmed by 5 bases and J by 4 bases, 6 bases remained unmatched. CDR1 is MGHDK, CDR2 SYGVNS, per germline. This chain joins TRBV25-1 and TRBJ1-2; 8 bases line up with TRBD1. The receptor was isolated from a woman aged 25 to 39 with acute COVID-19. Material: PBMCs or T cells enriched from blood (not recorded which). CDR3 residues: CASSFRGLGYGYTF. DNA of the CDR3: TGTGCCAGCAGTTTCAGGGGGCTTGGCTATGGCTACACCTTC.